This T cell receptor beta chain was documented in a study of blood T cells in healthy people across ages. As for the study in general: Template switching retrieved approximately one barcoded beta molecule for each two T cells.

It was roughly 10 milliliters of peripheral blood that were drawn from each donor. This clonotype came up a few times. Its cognate antigen is unknown. J lost 2 bases, V lost 4 bases, and 9 bases had no gene match. From germline, CDR1 is MGHRA and CDR2 YSYEKL. This CDR3 contains 17 residues. Regarding the study as a whole: Age brought a roughly linear fall in TCR beta diversity measured per million T cells.

Then a second PCR, running roughly 7 to 12 cycles, was carried out with a sample-barcoded 5' primer and a J-beta primer mix. One entry per CDR3 protein, called by TCRdb with MiXCR from the 5' RACE reads. The sample yields fewer than 900,000 distinct CDR3 sequences, 49% seen once. This clonotype was obtained from a woman in her sixties or seventies in good health. The sequenced material came from blood. The chain employs TRBV4-1 and TRBJ2-1; 9 positions match TRBD2. In DNA form, the CDR3 reads TGCGCCAGCAGCCGAACAAAGCGGGAGGCGGCCTACAATGAGCAGTTCTTC. Translation: CASSRTKREAAYNEQFF.